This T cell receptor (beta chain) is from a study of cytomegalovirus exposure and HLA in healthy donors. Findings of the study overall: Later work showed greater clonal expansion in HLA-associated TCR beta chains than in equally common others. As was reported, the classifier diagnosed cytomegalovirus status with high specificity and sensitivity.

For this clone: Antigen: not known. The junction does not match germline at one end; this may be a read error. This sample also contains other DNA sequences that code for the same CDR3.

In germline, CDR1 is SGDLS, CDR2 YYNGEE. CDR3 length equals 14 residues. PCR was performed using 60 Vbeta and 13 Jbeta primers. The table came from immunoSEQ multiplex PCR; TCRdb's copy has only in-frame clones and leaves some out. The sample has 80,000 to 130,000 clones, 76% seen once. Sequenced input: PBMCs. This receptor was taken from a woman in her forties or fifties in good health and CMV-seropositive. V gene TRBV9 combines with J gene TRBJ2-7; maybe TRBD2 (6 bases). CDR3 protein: CASSVALGQREQYF. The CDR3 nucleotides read TGTGCCAGCAGCGTAGCTTTGGGGCAACGGGAGCAATACTTC.